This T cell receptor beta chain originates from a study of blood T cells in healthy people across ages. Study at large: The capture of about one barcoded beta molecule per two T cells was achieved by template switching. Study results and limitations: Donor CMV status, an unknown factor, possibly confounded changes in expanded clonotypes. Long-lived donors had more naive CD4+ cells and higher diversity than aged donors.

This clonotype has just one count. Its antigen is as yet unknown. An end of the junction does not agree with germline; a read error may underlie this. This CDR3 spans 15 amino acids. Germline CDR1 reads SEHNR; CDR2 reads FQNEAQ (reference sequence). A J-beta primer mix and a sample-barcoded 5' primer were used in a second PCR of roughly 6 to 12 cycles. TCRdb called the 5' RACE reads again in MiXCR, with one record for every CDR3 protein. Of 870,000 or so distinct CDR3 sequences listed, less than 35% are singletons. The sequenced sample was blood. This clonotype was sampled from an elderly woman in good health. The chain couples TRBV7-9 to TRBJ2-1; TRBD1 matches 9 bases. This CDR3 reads CASSLAGTGHNEQFF. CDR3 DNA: TGTGCCAGCAGCTTAGCAGGGACAGGGCACAATGAGCAGTTTTTC.